This T cell receptor (beta chain) was documented in a study of blood T cells in healthy people across ages. Study observations and caveats: The diversity estimates, figures obtained from one million T cells, were considered underestimates.

A second PCR, run for roughly 7 to 12 cycles, used a sample-barcoded 5' primer plus a J-beta primer mix. TCRdb called the 5' RACE reads again in MiXCR, with one record for every CDR3 protein. Of 1.8 million or so distinct CDR3 sequences in the sample, approximately 40% were seen once. In the case of this clonotype: Antigen: not known.

Donors ranged from roughly 6 to 100 years old and were healthy Caucasians in Russia. Peripheral blood samples of 9 to 10 milliliters were drawn from each donor. Isolated per sample were at least 6 million PBMCs. Material for sequencing was blood. The source is a human donor in good health.

The CDR3 DNA follows: TGTGCCAGCACCCTACAGGACAGGCGCTACTACGAGCAGTACTTC. Translating it yields CASTLQDRRYYEQYF. J is TRBJ2-7 and V is TRBV7-9; 7 positions match TRBD1. Germline V gene data show CDR1 as SEHNR and CDR2 as FQNEAQ (reference sequence). Trimming cost V 7 bases and J 3 bases; bases outside gene matches: 12. CDR3 length: 15 amino acids.